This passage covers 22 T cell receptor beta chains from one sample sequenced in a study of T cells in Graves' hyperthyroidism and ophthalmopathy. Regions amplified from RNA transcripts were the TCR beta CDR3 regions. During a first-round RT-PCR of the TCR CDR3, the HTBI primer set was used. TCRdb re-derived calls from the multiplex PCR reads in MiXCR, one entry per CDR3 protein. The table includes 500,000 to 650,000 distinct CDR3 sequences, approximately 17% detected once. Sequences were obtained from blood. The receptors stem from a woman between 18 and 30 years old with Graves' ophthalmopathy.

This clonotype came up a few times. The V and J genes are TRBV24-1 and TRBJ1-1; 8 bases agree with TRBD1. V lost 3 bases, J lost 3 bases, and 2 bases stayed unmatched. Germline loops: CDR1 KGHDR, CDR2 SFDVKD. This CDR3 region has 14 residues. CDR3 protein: CATSDATGDTEAFF. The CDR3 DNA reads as TGTGCCACCAGTGATGCGACAGGGGACACTGAAGCTTTCTTT.

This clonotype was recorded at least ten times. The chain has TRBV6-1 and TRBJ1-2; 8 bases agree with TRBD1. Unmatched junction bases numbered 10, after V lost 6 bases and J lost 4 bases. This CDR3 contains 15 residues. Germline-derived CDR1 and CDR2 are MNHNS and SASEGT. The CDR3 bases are TGTGCCAGCAGAACCGGACAGGGTGGGGGCTATGGCTACACCTTC. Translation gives CASRTGQGGGYGYTF.

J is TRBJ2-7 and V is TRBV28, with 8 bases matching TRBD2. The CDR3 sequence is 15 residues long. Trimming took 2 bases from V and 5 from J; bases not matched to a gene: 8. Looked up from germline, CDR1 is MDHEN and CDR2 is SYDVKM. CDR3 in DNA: TGTGCCAGCAGTTTAACTGGCGGGAGGATGAACGAGCAGTACTTC. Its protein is CASSLTGGRMNEQYF.

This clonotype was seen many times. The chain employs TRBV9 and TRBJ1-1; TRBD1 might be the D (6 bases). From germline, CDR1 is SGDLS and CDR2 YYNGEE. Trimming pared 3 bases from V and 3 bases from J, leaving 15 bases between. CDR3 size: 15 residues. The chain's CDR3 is CASSGGGPGDTEAFF. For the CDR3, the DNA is TGTGCCAGCAGCGGAGGGGGGCCTGGGGACACTGAAGCTTTCTTT.

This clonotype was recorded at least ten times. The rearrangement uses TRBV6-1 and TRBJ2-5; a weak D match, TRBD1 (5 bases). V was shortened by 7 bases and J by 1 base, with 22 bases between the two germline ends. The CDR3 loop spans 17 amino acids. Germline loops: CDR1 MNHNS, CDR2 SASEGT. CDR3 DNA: TGTGCCAGCACCCTAATCGCTCCGGCCAGGGCCCAAGAGACCCAGTACTTC. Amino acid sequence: CASTLIAPARAQETQYF.

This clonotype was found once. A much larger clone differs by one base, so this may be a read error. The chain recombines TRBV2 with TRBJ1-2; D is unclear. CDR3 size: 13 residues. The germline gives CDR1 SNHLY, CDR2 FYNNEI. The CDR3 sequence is CASSELTGYGYAF. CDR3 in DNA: TGTGCCAGCAGTGAATTGACGGGGTATGGCTACGCCTTC.

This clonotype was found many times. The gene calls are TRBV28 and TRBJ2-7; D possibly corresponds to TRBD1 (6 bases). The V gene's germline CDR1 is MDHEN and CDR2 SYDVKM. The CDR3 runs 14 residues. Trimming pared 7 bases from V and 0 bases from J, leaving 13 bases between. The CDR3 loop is CASIRGDNSYEQYF. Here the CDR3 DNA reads TGTGCCAGCATCCGAGGGGACAACTCCTACGAGCAGTACTTC.

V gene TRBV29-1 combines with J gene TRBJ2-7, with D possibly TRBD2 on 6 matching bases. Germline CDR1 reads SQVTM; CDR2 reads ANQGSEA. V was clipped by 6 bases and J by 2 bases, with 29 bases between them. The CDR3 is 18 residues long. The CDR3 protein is CSVAPKTGLHKTTYEQYF. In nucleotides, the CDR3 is TGCAGCGTCGCACCGAAGACGGGACTCCATAAAACAACCTACGAGCAGTACTTC.

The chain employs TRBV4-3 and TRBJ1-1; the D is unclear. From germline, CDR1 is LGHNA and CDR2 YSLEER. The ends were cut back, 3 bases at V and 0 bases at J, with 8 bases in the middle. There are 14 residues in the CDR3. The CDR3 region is CASSQLSLNTEAFF. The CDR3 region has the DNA TGCGCCAGCAGCCAGCTCTCTTTGAACACTGAAGCTTTCTTT.

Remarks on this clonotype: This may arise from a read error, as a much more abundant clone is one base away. CDR3 nucleotides: TGTGCCAGCAGGGACAGGGAAAATCAGCCCCAGCATTTT. Its translation: CASRDRENQPQHF. The rearrangement joins TRBV6-1 to TRBJ1-5; the match to TRBD1 covers 8 bases. The J segment lost 4 bases and the V segment lost 6 bases, leaving 2 bases of the junction unmatched. Germline V CDR1 and CDR2: MNHNS, SASEGT. CDR3 length: 13 residues.

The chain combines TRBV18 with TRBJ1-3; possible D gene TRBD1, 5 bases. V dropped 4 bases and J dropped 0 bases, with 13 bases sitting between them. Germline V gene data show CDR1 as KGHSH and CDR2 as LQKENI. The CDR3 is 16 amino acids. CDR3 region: CASSHRDPSSGNTIYF. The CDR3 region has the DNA TGTGCCAGCTCACATAGGGACCCTTCCTCTGGAAACACCATATATTTT.

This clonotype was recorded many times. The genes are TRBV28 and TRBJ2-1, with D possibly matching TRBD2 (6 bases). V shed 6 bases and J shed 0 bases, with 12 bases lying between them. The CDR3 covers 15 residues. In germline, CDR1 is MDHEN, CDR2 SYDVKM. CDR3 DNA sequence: TGTGCCAGCAGGTCAACCGGGAGCTCCTACAATGAGCAGTTCTTC. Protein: CASRSTGSSYNEQFF.

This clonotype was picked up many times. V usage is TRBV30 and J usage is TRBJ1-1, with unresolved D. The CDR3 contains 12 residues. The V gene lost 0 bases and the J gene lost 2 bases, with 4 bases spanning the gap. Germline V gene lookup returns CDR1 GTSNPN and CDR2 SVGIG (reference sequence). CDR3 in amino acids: CAWSVKNTEAFF. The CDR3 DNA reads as TGTGCCTGGAGTGTGAAAAACACTGAAGCTTTCTTT.

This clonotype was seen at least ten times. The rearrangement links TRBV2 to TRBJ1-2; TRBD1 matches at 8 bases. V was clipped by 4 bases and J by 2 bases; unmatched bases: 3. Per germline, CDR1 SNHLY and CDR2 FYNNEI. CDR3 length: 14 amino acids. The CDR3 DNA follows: TGTGCCAGCAGTGGGACAGGGATAAACTATGGCTACACCTTC. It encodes CASSGTGINYGYTF.

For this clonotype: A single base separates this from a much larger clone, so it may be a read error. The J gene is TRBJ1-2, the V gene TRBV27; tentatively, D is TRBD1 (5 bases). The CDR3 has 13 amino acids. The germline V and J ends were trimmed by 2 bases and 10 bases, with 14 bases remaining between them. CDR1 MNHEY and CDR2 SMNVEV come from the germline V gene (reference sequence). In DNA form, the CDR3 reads TGTGCCAGCAGTTTACAGGGAGGGAATGACTACACCTTC. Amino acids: CASSLQGGNDYTF.

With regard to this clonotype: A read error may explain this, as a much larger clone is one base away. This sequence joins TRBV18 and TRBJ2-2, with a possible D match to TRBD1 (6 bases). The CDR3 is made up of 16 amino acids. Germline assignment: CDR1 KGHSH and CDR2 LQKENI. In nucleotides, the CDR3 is TGTGCCAGCTCACCGTGGACAGCCGAGAACACCGGGGAGCTGTCTTTT. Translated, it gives CASSPWTAENTGELSF.

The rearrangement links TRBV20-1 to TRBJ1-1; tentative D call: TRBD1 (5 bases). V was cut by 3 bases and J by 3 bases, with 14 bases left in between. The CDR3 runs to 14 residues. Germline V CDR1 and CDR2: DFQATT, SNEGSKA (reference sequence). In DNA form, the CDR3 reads TGCAGTGCTAGCGTCGGGGGGGGGGACACTGAAGCTTTCTTT. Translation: CSASVGGGDTEAFF.

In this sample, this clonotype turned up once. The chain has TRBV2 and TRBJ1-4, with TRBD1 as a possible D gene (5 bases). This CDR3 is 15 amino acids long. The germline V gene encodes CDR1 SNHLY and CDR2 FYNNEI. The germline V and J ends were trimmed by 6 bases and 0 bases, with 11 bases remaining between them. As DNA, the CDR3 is TGTGCCAGCAGGGAGGACAAAGCAACTAATGAAAAACTGTTTTTT. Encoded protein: CASREDKATNEKLFF.

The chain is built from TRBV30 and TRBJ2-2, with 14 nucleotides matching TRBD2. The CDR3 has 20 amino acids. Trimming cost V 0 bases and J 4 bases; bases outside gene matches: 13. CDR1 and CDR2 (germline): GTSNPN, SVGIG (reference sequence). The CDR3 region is CAWSVRPRLAGGPGTGELFF. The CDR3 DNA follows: TGTGCCTGGAGTGTACGCCCCCGACTAGCGGGAGGGCCTGGCACCGGGGAGCTGTTTTTT.

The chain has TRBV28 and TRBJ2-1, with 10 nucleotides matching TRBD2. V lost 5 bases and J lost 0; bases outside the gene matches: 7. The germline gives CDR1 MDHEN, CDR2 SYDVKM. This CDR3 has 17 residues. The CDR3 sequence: CASSVQRGGSSYNEQFF. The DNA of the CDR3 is TGTGCCAGCAGTGTCCAGCGGGGGGGGAGCTCCTACAATGAGCAGTTCTTC.

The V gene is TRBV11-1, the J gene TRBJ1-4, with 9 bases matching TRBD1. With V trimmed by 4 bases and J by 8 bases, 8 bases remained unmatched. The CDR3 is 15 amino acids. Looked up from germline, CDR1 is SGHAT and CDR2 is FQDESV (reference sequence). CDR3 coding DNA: TGTGCCAGCAGCTCGGGACAGGGTGTTTTGGAAAAACTGTTTTTT. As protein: CASSSGQGVLEKLFF.

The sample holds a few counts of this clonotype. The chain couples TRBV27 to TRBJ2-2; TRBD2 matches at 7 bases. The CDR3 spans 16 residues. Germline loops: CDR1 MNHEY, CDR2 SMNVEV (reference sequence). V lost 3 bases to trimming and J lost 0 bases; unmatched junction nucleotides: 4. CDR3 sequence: CASSFAAGANTGELFF. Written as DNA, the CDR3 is TGTGCCAGCAGTTTTGCGGCGGGGGCGAACACCGGGGAGCTGTTTTTT.